These T cell receptor beta chains were read from a single sample in a study of T cell repertoires in cytomegalovirus infection. TCRdb processed the reads anew with MiXCR; each CDR3 protein has one entry. Of some 450,000 distinct CDR3 sequences listed, roughly 31% are singletons. The sample was PBMCs. The receptor set was obtained from a human donor in good health (CMV status not recorded). Some clones in this sample may be carry-over from other donors' samples. Both conserved end residues are part of each CDR3. The D gene is left open where the match is weak. Part of the rows lack a size; the others show once, few, many or a class for expanded clones.

>.|TRBJ1-2|many|TRBV6-5
TGTGCCAGCAGTTACTCCCCGCGAGGAGACTATGGCTACACCTTC
CASSYSPRGDYGYTF
>.|TRBJ1-1|few|TRBV20-1
TGCAGTGGTGAAGGGGCCCAGGAGGGGGAAGCTTTCTTT
CSGEGAQEGEAFF
>.|TRBJ1-1|many|TRBV5-1
TGCGCCAGCAGCTTGGCCCCGGATAACACTGAAGCTTTCTTT
CASSLAPDNTEAFF
>TRBD2|TRBJ2-5|.|TRBV7-2
TGTGCCAGCAGCTTAACTTCTAGCGGGGCCCCGGAGACCCAGTACTTC
CASSLTSSGAPETQYF
>.|TRBJ2-1|many|TRBV7-9
TGTGCCAGCAGCTTGGAAGACAATGAGCAGTTCTTC
CASSLEDNEQFF
>TRBD2|TRBJ2-1|.|TRBV13
TGTGCCAGCAGCCCAAGGGGGGGACTAGCGGGGGGGAATGAGCAGTTCTTC
CASSPRGGLAGGNEQFF
>.|TRBJ1-1|many|TRBV7-8
TGTGCCAGCAGCTCAGGGGCGGGAAACACTGAAGCTTTCTTT
CASSSGAGNTEAFF
>.|TRBJ2-6|.|TRBV7-9
TGTGCCAGCAGGCCCCGCGGGGCTGGGGCCAACGTCCTGACTTTC
CASRPRGAGANVLTF
>.|TRBJ2-1|.|TRBV20-1
TGCAGTGCTACCTGGGGGGGCCCCTACAATGAGCAGTTCTTC
CSATWGGPYNEQFF
>TRBD1|TRBJ1-5|once|TRBV2
TGTGCCAGCAGTGTCGAGGGACAGCGCAATCAGCCCCAGCATTTT
CASSVEGQRNQPQHF
>TRBD1|TRBJ1-1|.|TRBV11-1
TGTGCCAGCCGCTTATCGTCAGGGGGCTTAAACACTGAAGCTTTCTTT
CASRLSSGGLNTEAFF
>TRBD1|TRBJ1-5|.|TRBV20-1
TGCAGTGCTAGAGATAGGACAGGGGGGTATAGCAATCAGCCCCAGCATTTT
CSARDRTGGYSNQPQHF
>TRBD1|TRBJ1-5|few|TRBV20-1
TGCAGTGCTGAGGGACAGGGAGGCAATCAGCCCCAGCATTTT
CSAEGQGGNQPQHF
>.|TRBJ2-7|.|TRBV6-6
TGTGCCAGCAGTTACTCGAAACGAGACCCGGGCACCTACGAGCAGTACTTC
CASSYSKRDPGTYEQYF
>.|TRBJ1-1|.|TRBV6-6
TGTGCCAGCATGGGATTCATGGCTTTCTTT
CASMGFMAFF
>.|TRBJ2-7|.|TRBV4-2
TGTGCCAGCAGCCAATACTCAGGGGTTTCCTACGAGCAGTACTTC
CASSQYSGVSYEQYF
>TRBD2|TRBJ2-4|few|TRBV7-9
TGTGCCAGCAGCCCGTCCAGCGGGGCAGCCAAAAACATTCAGTACTTC
CASSPSSGAAKNIQYF
>.|TRBJ2-5|.|TRBV4-2
TGTGCCAGCAGCCCCGATACTAGGGGGGCTGAAGAGACCCAGTACTTC
CASSPDTRGAEETQYF
>.|TRBJ2-1|.|TRBV18
TGTGCCAGCTCACCGACGAGCAGGGGTGATGAGCAGTTCTTC
CASSPTSRGDEQFF
>.|TRBJ2-3|.|TRBV29-1
TGCAGCGTTGAATTAGGATTAGTAGTTGCGGATACGCAGTATTTT
CSVELGLVVADTQYF
>.|TRBJ1-5|.|TRBV20-1
TGCAGTGCGGAACCGGGACGAACGAATCAGCCCCAGCATTTT
CSAEPGRTNQPQHF
>.|TRBJ2-7|once|TRBV28
TGTGCCAGCAGTTGGGGGCCTAGCAGCGAGCAGTACTTC
CASSWGPSSEQYF
>.|TRBJ1-1|many|TRBV7-3
TGTGCCAGCAGCTTATTCACCAACACTGAAGCTTTCTTT
CASSLFTNTEAFF
>TRBD2|TRBJ2-7|.|TRBV5-1
TGCGCCAGCAGCTTGGGGCCAGCGGGGTATTCCTACGAGCAGTACTTC
CASSLGPAGYSYEQYF
>.|TRBJ2-3|.|TRBV7-9
TGTGCCAGCAGCTTATACTCTGACCCGACAGATACGCAGTATTTT
CASSLYSDPTDTQYF
>.|TRBJ1-2|few|TRBV7-6
TGTGCCAGCAGCCGACTGACCTATGAAGGCTACACCTTC
CASSRLTYEGYTF
>.|TRBJ2-3|.|TRBV7-2
TGTGCCAGCAGCTCAGGGGAGTACACGGGGCCAGATACGCCGTATTTT
CASSSGEYTGPDTPYF
>TRBD1|TRBJ1-2|many|TRBV6-4
TGTGCCAGCAGTGAAAGTATCGACAGGGGGGATTCCTATGGCTACACCTTC
CASSESIDRGDSYGYTF
>.|TRBJ1-6|many|TRBV7-8
TGTGCCAGCAGCTTTCAGGCGGGTAATTCACCCCTCCACTTT
CASSFQAGNSPLHF
>TRBD2|TRBJ2-1|many|TRBV11-2
TGTGCCAGCAGCTTTGGACTAGCGGGCGGGGACGGTGAGCAGTTCTTC
CASSFGLAGGDGEQFF
>.|TRBJ2-2|.|TRBV6-4
TGTGCCAGCAGTGACAACTTTAGGACCGGGGAGCTGTTTTTT
CASSDNFRTGELFF
>.|TRBJ1-2|.|TRBV19
TGTGCCATTAGTCTGGGATTTAACTATGGCTACACCTTC
CAISLGFNYGYTF
>TRBD1|TRBJ2-7|few|TRBV7-6
TGTGCCAGCAGCCATGGACAGGGACCACACTACGAGCAGTACTTC
CASSHGQGPHYEQYF
>.|TRBJ2-7|few|TRBV6-1
TGTGCCAGCAGTGTTTCGAGGCAGGTCCCGTACTTC
CASSVSRQVPYF
>TRBD1|TRBJ2-2|.|TRBV4-3
TGCGCCAGCAGCCAGGACAGGGCGGTACTCGGGGAGCTGTTTTTT
CASSQDRAVLGELFF
>.|TRBJ1-5|few|TRBV6-2/TRBV6-3
TGTGCCAGCAGTTCCCTCGGGGATGTAAGCAATCAGCCCCAGCATTTT
CASSSLGDVSNQPQHF
>TRBD1|TRBJ2-5|few|TRBV6-6
TGTGCCAGCAGCCCCGACAGGGCCGAGGGAAGGGAGACCCAGTACTTC
CASSPDRAEGRETQYF
>TRBD2|TRBJ2-7|few|TRBV20-1
TGCAGTGCAACATCCGGGACTAGCGGGGTTCACGAGCAGTACTTC
CSATSGTSGVHEQYF